A selection of T cell receptor beta chains follows, all from one sample in a study of response to subunit inactivated influenza vaccine. From the RT-PCR reads, TCRdb called clonotypes with MiXCR, one entry per CDR3 protein. The table lists around 850,000 distinct CDR3 sequences, around 18% of them singletons. The specimen was PBMCs from blood, collected around 5 days after vaccination. These receptors were obtained from a man between 50 and 59 years old who received an inactivated influenza vaccine. CDR3s include the opening cysteine and the closing phenylalanine or tryptophan. The order of the fields is CDR3 DNA, CDR3 protein, V gene, J gene, clone size, D gene, CDR3 length. A D gene is named only where the DNA matches it firmly. Rows give clone size only sometimes, using once, few, many, or a class for an expanded clone.

DNA: TGTGCCAGCAGTTTGAACAGGGGCTACGAGCAGTACTTC
CDR3: CASSLNRGYEQYF
V: TRBV7-2
J: TRBJ2-7
size: many
D: TRBD1
length: 13

DNA: TGTGCCATCAGTTCTCGTCGGACAGGGGGCTCTGGGGCCAACGTCCTGACTTTC
CDR3: CAISSRRTGGSGANVLTF
V: TRBV10-3
J: TRBJ2-6
size: .
D: TRBD1
length: 18

DNA: TGTGCCAGCAGTTCATATTACAGGGTTCACGAGACCCAGTACTTC
CDR3: CASSSYYRVHETQYF
V: TRBV28
J: TRBJ2-5
size: .
D: .
length: 15

DNA: TGTGCCACCAGCAGTCCCTCTCTTCGGGAGTTAGTAGCAGATACGCAGTATTTT
CDR3: CATSSPSLRELVADTQYF
V: TRBV15
J: TRBJ2-3
size: few
D: .
length: 18

DNA: TGCAGCGTTGATGCGGGAGGGCCCCGAGATACGCAGTATTTT
CDR3: CSVDAGGPRDTQYF
V: TRBV29-1
J: TRBJ2-3
size: few
D: TRBD2
length: 14

DNA: TGCAGTGCTATTCCCCGCGGGAGAGACGAGCAGTACTTC
CDR3: CSAIPRGRDEQYF
V: TRBV20-1
J: TRBJ2-7
size: few
D: TRBD2
length: 13

DNA: TGTGCCAGCAGCCCCCTGGCGGGAACCTACAATGAGCAGTTCTTC
CDR3: CASSPLAGTYNEQFF
V: TRBV12-3/TRBV12-4
J: TRBJ2-1
size: few
D: .
length: 15

DNA: TGTGCCATCACCGAGGGGACAGGCGGTCCCTACGAGCAGTACTTC
CDR3: CAITEGTGGPYEQYF
V: TRBV10-3
J: TRBJ2-7
size: .
D: TRBD1
length: 15

DNA: TGTGCCAGCAGTTTTAGGGGAGCGGGCCAGGTGTTTTTT
CDR3: CASSFRGAGQVFF
V: TRBV27
J: TRBJ2-2
size: .
D: .
length: 13

DNA: TGTGCCACCAAAAATAAGAACACCGGGGAGCTGTTTTTT
CDR3: CATKNKNTGELFF
V: TRBV19
J: TRBJ2-2
size: few
D: .
length: 13

DNA: TGTGCCAGCAGCAAAGGGCTTGGCACAGATACGCAGTATTTT
CDR3: CASSKGLGTDTQYF
V: TRBV12-3/TRBV12-4
J: TRBJ2-3
size: few
D: .
length: 14

DNA: TGTGCCAGCAGCGACAGCGGGTTAACCACAGATACGCAGTATTTT
CDR3: CASSDSGLTTDTQYF
V: TRBV6-2/TRBV6-3
J: TRBJ2-3
size: .
D: .
length: 15

DNA: TGTGCCAGCAGCTTATTGGGGGAGCCCCAGCATTTT
CDR3: CASSLLGEPQHF
V: TRBV5-6
J: TRBJ1-5
size: .
D: .
length: 12

DNA: TGCAGTGCTCACTTGGGAGGGGCTAACCAAGAGACCCAGTACTTC
CDR3: CSAHLGGANQETQYF
V: TRBV20-1
J: TRBJ2-5
size: .
D: TRBD2
length: 15

DNA: TGCAGCGTCTTCCCAGGGGCTGGGGAGCAGTACTTC
CDR3: CSVFPGAGEQYF
V: TRBV29-1
J: TRBJ2-7
size: few
D: .
length: 12

DNA: TGTGCCAGCAGCCTATCACTAGCGGGGGACGTACAAACGAGCACAGATACGCAGTATTTT
CDR3: CASSLSLAGDVQTSTDTQYF
V: TRBV13
J: TRBJ2-3
size: once
D: TRBD2
length: 20

DNA: TGCAGTGCAAGGGACATCAATAATTCACCCCTCCACTTT
CDR3: CSARDINNSPLHF
V: TRBV20-1
J: TRBJ1-6
size: .
D: .
length: 13

DNA: TGCGCCAGCAGCTTACGGGGTGCGGGCAATGAGCAGTTCTTC
CDR3: CASSLRGAGNEQFF
V: TRBV5-1
J: TRBJ2-1
size: .
D: .
length: 14

DNA: TGTGCCAGCAGTTACCGCCAAACGCAGTATTTT
CDR3: CASSYRQTQYF
V: TRBV6-5
J: TRBJ2-3
size: .
D: .
length: 11

DNA: TGTGCCACCAGCGTGCGAACGAACACCGGGGAGCTGTTTTTT
CDR3: CATSVRTNTGELFF
V: TRBV15
J: TRBJ2-2
size: few
D: .
length: 14

DNA: TGTGCCACCGCCGTAGCGGGAGTGTTATACTTC
CDR3: CATAVAGVLYF
V: TRBV7-2
J: TRBJ2-4
size: few
D: TRBD2
length: 11